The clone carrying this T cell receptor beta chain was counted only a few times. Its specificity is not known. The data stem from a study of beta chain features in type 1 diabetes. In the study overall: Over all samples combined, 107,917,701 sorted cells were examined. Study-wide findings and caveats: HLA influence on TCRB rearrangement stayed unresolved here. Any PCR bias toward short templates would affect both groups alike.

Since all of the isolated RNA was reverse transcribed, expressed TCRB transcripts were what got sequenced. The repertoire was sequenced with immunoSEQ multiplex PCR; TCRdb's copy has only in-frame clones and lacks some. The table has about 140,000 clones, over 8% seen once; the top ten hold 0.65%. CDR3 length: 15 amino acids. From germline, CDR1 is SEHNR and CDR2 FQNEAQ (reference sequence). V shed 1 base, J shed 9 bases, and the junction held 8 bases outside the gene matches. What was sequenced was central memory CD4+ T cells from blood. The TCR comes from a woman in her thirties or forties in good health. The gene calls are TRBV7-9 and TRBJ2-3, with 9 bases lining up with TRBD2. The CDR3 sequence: CASSLVSSGERTQYF. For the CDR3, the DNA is TGTGCCAGCAGCTTAGTGTCTAGCGGGGAACGGACGCAGTATTTT.